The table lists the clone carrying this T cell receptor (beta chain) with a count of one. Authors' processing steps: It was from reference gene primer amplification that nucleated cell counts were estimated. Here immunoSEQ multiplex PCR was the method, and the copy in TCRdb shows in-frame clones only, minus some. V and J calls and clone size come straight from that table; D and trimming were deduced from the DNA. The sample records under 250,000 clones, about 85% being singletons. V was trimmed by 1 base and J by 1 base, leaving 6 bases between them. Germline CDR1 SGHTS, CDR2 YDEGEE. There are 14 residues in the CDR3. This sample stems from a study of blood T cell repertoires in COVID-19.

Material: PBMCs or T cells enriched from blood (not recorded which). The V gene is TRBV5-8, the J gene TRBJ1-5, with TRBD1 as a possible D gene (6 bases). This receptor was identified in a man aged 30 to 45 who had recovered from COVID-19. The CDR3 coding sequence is TGTGCCAGCAGCTTGACAGGGAGCAATCAGCCCCAGCATTTT. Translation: CASSLTGSNQPQHF.